This record looks at one T cell receptor (beta chain) sequence and its context. The data stem from a study of blood T cell repertoires in COVID-19. Overall study: Sources were T cells, B-cell-depleted T cells, or PBMCs; the material itself was cDNA or gDNA.

Germline assignment: CDR1 SGHRS and CDR2 YFSETQ. The V and J ends lost 5 bases and 3 bases respectively, with 11 bases between them. The CDR3 covers 14 residues. Generated by immunoSEQ multiplex PCR, the TCRdb table keeps only in-frame clones and is missing some. The repertoire includes 40,000 or so clones, roughly 73% of them detected once, and around 59% sits in the top ten. The chain links TRBV5-1 to TRBJ2-2, with D possibly TRBD2 on 5 matching bases. Input material: peripheral blood. This clonotype originated in a man of 80 years or more with acute or convalescent COVID-19. The CDR3 DNA is TGCGCCAGCAGTCCAACGGGGTACACCGGGGAGCTGTTTTTT. Residues: CASSPTGYTGELFF.